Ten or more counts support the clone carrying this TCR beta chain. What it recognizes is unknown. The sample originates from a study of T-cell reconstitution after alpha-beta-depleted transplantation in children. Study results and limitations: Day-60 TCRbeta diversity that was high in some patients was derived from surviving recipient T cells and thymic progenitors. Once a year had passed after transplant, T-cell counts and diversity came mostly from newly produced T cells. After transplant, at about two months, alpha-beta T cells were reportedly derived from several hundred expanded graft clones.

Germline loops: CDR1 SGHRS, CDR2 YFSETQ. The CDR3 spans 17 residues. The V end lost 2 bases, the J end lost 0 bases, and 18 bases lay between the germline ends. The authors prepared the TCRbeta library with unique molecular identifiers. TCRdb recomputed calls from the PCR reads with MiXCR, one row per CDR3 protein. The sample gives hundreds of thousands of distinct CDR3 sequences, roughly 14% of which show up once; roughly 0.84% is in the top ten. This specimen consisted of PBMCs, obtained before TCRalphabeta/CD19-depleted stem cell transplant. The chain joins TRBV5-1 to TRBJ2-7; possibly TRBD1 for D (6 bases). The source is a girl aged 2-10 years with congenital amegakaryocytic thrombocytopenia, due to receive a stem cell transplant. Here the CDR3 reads CASSFGLGTQSSYEQYF. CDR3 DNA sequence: TGCGCCAGCAGCTTCGGTCTGGGGACACAAAGCTCCTACGAGCAGTACTTC.